This T cell receptor (beta chain) was found in a study of blood T cell repertoires in COVID-19. In the study overall: Whether acute or convalescent, the COVID-19 samples came from the United States, Italy and Spain. PBMCs, B-cell-depleted T cells, or T cells were the source of the cDNA or gDNA that made up the material.

The table lists this clone with a count of one. This CDR3 has 15 residues. Looked up from germline, CDR1 is MGHRA and CDR2 is YSYEKL. Trimming cost V 3 bases and J 0 bases; bases outside gene matches: 1. Original processing notes: It was from reference gene primer amplification that nucleated cell counts were estimated. Profiled with immunoSEQ multiplex PCR; TCRdb holds only in-frame clones, not every one. V and J calls and clone size are those listed in that table; D and trimming were worked out from the DNA. The data show roughly 70,000 clones, roughly 70% seen once. The sample comprised peripheral blood. This TCR came from a man aged 60 to 75 with acute or convalescent COVID-19. The chain has TRBV4-1 and TRBJ2-3; 9 bases match TRBD2. Here the CDR3 reads CASSQLAGSTDTQYF. The CDR3 DNA sequence: TGCGCCAGCAGCCAGCTAGCGGGGAGCACAGATACGCAGTATTTT.